The 14 T cell receptor beta chains given below trace back to one sample, sequenced in a study of blood T cells in healthy people across ages. The use of a sample-barcoded 5' primer and a J-beta primer mix characterized a second PCR of about 7 to 12 cycles. TCRdb called the 5' RACE reads again in MiXCR, with one record for every CDR3 protein. This sample has about 720,000 distinct CDR3 sequences; 25% occur once, and the top ten carry 3.7%. The same data also went into a second study, on T cells of mothers and their children.

Sequencing was done on a sample of blood. The origin of the receptors is a boy between 10 and 17 years old in good health.

The rearrangement uses TRBV29-1 and TRBJ2-3; 8 positions match TRBD1. Germline assignment: CDR1 SQVTM and CDR2 ANQGSEA. J was trimmed by 4 bases and V by 7 bases; bases with no gene match: 4. The CDR3 is 12 residues long. CDR3 sequence (DNA): TGCAGCGCTCTGACAGGGGCAGATACGCAGTATTTT. The encoded protein is CSALTGADTQYF.

This clonotype has ten or more counts. The chain has TRBV7-2 and TRBJ1-5, with D hard to call. The germline V gene has CDR1 SGHTA and CDR2 FQGNSA. The CDR3 length is 13 residues. The V end was cut by 6 bases, the J end by 5 bases, with 11 bases between. CDR3 region: CASSRRGDQPQHF. CDR3 coding DNA: TGTGCCAGCAGTCGGCGGGGAGATCAGCCCCAGCATTTT.

The chain carries TRBV7-2 and TRBJ2-1, with 8 nucleotides matching TRBD1. The CDR3 length is 11 residues. After removal of 4 bases from V and 15 bases from J, the junction contained 5 bases not matched to a gene. Looked up from germline, CDR1 is SGHTA and CDR2 is FQGNSA. The CDR3 nucleotides are TGTGCCAGCAGCTCCGGGACAGGTCTGTTCTTC. As protein: CASSSGTGLFF.

The chain couples TRBV28 to TRBJ1-4, with a possible D match to TRBD1 (5 bases). Trimming removed 5 bases at V and 6 bases at J, with 16 bases between. CDR3 length: 15 residues. Germline V gene data show CDR1 as MDHEN and CDR2 as SYDVKM. The CDR3, as DNA: TGTGCCAGCAGTGCTATCTCAGGGTATGATGAAAAACTGTTTTTT. It is translated as CASSAISGYDEKLFF.

The chain employs TRBV24-1 and TRBJ1-1, with TRBD1 matching 7 bases. With 5 bases clipped from V and 6 bases from J, the junction kept 17 bases outside the gene matches. Per the germline V gene, CDR1 is KGHDR and CDR2 is SFDVKD. CDR3 size: 17 residues. CDR3 region: CATSAATGTGLVAEAFF. The CDR3 region has the DNA TGTGCCACCAGTGCCGCGACAGGGACGGGATTAGTCGCTGAAGCTTTCTTT.

The chain joins TRBV10-3 to TRBJ2-7, with D perhaps being TRBD1 or TRBD2 (5 bases each). Per germline, CDR1 ENHRY and CDR2 SYGVKD. This CDR3 is built from 13 residues. Trimming stripped 6 bases from V and 3 bases from J, with 12 bases between. The chain's CDR3 is CAIRAWDDYEQYF. Written as DNA, the CDR3 is TGTGCCATCAGAGCTTGGGACGACTACGAGCAGTACTTC.

At least ten counts were recorded for this clonotype. The chain couples TRBV7-9 to TRBJ2-1; TRBD1 matches at 9 bases. This CDR3 contains 14 residues. Germline CDR1 reads SEHNR; CDR2 reads FQNEAQ (reference sequence). J lost 5 bases, V lost 3 bases, and 2 bases had no gene match. CDR3: CASSFRDRDNEQFF. The CDR3 DNA follows: TGTGCCAGCAGCTTCAGGGACAGGGACAATGAGCAGTTCTTC.

This clonotype was seen more than once but under ten times. The genes are TRBV5-1 and TRBJ2-5, with D perhaps matching TRBD1 or TRBD2 (5 bases each). V shed 6 bases and J shed 2 bases, with 11 bases lying between them. Germline V lookup: CDR1 SGHRS, CDR2 YFSETQ. This CDR3 contains 13 residues. The CDR3 protein is CASTLGRQETQYF. The CDR3, as DNA: TGCGCCAGCACCCTGGGACGGCAAGAGACCCAGTACTTC.

In this sample, this clonotype turned up a few times. This chain links TRBV4-1 with TRBJ2-7, with D maybe TRBD1 (6 bases). Between the trimmed V and J ends, which lost 1 base and 1 base, there was a span of 11 bases. Germline V gene sequence: CDR1 MGHRA, CDR2 YSYEKL. CDR3 length equals 15 residues. The CDR3 spells CASSQGTEVSYEQYF. CDR3 nucleotides: TGCGCCAGCAGCCAAGGGACAGAGGTATCCTACGAGCAGTACTTC.

The V call is TRBV12-3 or TRBV12-4, the J call TRBJ1-1; weak D call: TRBD1 (5 bases). V lost 7 bases to trimming and J lost 9 bases, with 12 bases between them. The CDR3 has 11 residues. The CDR3 sequence is CASTWGPQAFF. CDR3 in DNA: TGTGCCAGCACCTGGGGCCCGCAAGCTTTCTTT.

The V gene is TRBV7-2, the J gene TRBJ2-5, with D unclear. Judging by the DNA end, TRBJ2-1 fits better; the J call may be wrong. The germline gives CDR1 SGHTA, CDR2 FQGNSA. The CDR3 contains 13 residues. The CDR3 here is CASSPTGPNEQFF. CDR3 sequence (DNA): TGTGCCAGCAGCCCGACGGGTCCCAATGAGCAGTTCTTC.

V is TRBV4-3 and J is TRBJ2-1, with a weak D call TRBD2 (5 bases). Trimming took 3 bases from V and 1 from J, leaving 16 bases between them. The germline CDR1 and CDR2 sequences are LGHNA and YSLEER. The CDR3 contains 17 residues. CDR3 region: CASSQMSVGESYNEQFF. Written as DNA, the CDR3 is TGCGCCAGCAGCCAGATGTCAGTTGGGGAGTCCTACAATGAGCAGTTCTTC.

The sample holds a few counts of this clonotype. The rearrangement links TRBV12-3 or TRBV12-4 to TRBJ1-2; D perhaps matches TRBD1 (6 bases). V lost 4 bases and J lost 9, with 21 bases in between. This CDR3 has 15 amino acids. The CDR3 sequence is CASSSRRGGPTSYTF. The CDR3 nucleotides read TGTGCCAGCAGTTCCCGCCGGGGGGGGCCTACGAGCTACACCTTC.

The rearrangement links TRBV4-3 to TRBJ1-6, with D hard to call. The CDR3 is 15 amino acids. The germline gives CDR1 LGHNA, CDR2 YSLEER. V gave up 0 bases and J gave up 9 bases, with 12 bases separating them. This chain's CDR3 is CASSQDLSLPSPLHF. CDR3 nucleotides: TGCGCCAGCAGCCAAGATCTGAGCCTGCCTTCACCCCTCCACTTT.